This note documents a single T cell receptor beta chain sequence. These data originate in a study of blood T cell repertoires in COVID-19. Overall study context: Sources were T cells, B-cell-depleted T cells, or PBMCs; the material itself was cDNA or gDNA.

As processed by the authors: Reference gene primers were amplified, and this amplification served to estimate nucleated cell counts. Clones were sequenced by immunoSEQ multiplex PCR, and TCRdb holds only the in-frame ones, with some missing. That table supplies the V and J calls and clone size; D and trimming were determined from the DNA. The table lists around 51,000 clones, approximately 86% of them singletons. The CDR3 runs 14 residues. Germline-derived CDR1 and CDR2 are SGHDT and YYEEEE. The ends lost 2 bases at V and 5 bases at J; junction bases unmatched: 5. This receptor was identified in a woman older than 75 with acute or convalescent COVID-19. The V gene is TRBV5-6, the J gene TRBJ1-1, with 8 bases that match TRBD1. Material: peripheral blood. The CDR3 spells CASSFGQGGTEAFF. CDR3 DNA sequence: TGTGCCAGCAGCTTCGGACAGGGAGGGACTGAAGCTTTCTTT.